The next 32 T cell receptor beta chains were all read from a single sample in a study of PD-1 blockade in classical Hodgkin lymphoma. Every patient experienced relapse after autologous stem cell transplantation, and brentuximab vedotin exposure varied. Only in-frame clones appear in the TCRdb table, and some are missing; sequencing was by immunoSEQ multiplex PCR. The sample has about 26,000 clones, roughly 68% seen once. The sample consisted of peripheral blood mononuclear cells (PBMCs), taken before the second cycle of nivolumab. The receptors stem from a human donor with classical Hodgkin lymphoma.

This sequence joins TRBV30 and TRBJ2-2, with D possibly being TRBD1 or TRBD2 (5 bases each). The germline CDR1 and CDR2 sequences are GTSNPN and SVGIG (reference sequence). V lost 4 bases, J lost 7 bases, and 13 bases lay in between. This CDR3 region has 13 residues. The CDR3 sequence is CAWTGTQRGELFF. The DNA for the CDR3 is TGTGCCTGGACCGGGACGCAACGCGGGGAGCTGTTTTTT.

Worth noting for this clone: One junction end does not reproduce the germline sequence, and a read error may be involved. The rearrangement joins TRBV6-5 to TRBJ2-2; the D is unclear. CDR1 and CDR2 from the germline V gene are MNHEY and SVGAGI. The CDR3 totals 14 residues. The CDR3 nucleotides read TGTGTCAGCAGTTACTCTAGGCTTACCGGGGAGCTGTTTTTT. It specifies CVSSYSRLTGELFF.

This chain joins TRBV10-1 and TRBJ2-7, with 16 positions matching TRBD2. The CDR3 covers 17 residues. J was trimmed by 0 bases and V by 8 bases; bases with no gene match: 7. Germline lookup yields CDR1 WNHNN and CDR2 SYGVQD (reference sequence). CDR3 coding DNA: TGCGCCAGCCCCTCCGGGACTAGCGGGGGGGACTCCTACGAGCAGTACTTC. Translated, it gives CASPSGTSGGDSYEQYF.

CDR3 coding DNA: TGCGCCAGCAGCCAAGAGGGGGCTAGCGGGGGGCTCCGACAAGAGACCCAGTACTTC. Translating gives CASSQEGASGGLRQETQYF. The chain carries TRBV4-3 and TRBJ2-5; TRBD2 aligns across 11 bases. J gave up 2 bases and V 0 bases, and 11 bases lay outside the gene matches. This CDR3 has 19 residues. CDR1 and CDR2 from the germline V gene are LGHNA and YSLEER.

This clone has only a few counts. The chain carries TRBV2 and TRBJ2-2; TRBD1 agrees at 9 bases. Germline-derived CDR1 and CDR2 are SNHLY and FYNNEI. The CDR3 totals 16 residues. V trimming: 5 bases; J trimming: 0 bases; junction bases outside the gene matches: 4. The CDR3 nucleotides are TGTGCCAGCAGTTGGGACAGGGTCTCGAACACCGGGGAGCTGTTTTTT. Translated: CASSWDRVSNTGELFF.

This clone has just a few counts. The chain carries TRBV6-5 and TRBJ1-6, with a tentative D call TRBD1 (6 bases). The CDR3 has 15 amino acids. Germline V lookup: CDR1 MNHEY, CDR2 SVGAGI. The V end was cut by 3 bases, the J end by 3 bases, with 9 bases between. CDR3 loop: CASSYKDSYNSPLHF. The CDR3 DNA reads TGTGCCAGCAGTTATAAGGACAGCTATAATTCACCCCTCCACTTT.

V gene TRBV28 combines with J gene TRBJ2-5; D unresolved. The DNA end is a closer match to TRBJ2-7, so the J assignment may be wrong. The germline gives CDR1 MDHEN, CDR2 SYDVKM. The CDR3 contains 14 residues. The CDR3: CASSPRGEAYEQYF. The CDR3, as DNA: TGTGCCAGTTCCCCCCGTGGGGAAGCCTACGAGCAGTACTTC.

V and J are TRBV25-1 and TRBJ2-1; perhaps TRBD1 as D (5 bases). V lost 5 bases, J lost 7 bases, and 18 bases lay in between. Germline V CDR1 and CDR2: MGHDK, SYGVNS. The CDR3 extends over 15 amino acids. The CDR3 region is CASSLRGDLGNEQFF. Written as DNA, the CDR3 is TGTGCCAGCAGTTTAAGGGGTGACCTAGGAAATGAGCAGTTCTTC.

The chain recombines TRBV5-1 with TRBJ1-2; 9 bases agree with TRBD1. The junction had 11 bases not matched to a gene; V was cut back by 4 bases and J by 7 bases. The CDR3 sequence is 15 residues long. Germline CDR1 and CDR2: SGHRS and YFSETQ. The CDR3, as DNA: TGCGCCAGCAGCCCGGGGGACAGGGATCTTAGTGGCTACACCTTC. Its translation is CASSPGDRDLSGYTF.

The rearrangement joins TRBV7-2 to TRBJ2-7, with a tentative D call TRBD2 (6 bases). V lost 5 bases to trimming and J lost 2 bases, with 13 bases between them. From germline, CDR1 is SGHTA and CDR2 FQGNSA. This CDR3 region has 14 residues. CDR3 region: CASSLLGGPYEQYF. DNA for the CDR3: TGTGCCAGCAGCCTCCTTGGAGGGCCCTACGAGCAGTACTTC.

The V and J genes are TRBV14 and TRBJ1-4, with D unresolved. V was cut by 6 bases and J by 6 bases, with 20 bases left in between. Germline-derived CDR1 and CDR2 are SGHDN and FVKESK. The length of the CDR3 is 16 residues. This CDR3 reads CASSDTQGFGDEKLFF. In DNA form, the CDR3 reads TGTGCCAGCAGTGACACGCAAGGGTTCGGCGATGAAAAACTGTTTTTT.

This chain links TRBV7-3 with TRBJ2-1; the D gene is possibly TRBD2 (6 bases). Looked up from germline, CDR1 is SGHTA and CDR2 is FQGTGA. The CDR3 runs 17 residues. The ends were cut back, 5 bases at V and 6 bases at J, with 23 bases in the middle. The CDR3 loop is CASSPLTGMTRRNEQFF. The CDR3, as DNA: TGTGCCAGCAGCCCCCTTACCGGTATGACTAGACGCAATGAGCAGTTCTTC.

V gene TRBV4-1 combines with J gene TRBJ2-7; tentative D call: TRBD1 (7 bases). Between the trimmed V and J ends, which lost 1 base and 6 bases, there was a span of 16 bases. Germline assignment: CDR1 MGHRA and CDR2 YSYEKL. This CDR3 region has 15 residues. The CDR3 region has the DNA TGCGCCAGCAGCCAAGCCCCACAGGGGAGGAGCGAGCAGTACTTC. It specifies CASSQAPQGRSEQYF.

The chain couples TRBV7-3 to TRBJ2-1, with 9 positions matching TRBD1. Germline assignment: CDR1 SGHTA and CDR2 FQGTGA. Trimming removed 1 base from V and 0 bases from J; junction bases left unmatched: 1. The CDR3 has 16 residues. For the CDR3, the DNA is TGTGCCAGCAGCTTAAGGGGACAGGGCTCCTACAATGAGCAGTTCTTC. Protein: CASSLRGQGSYNEQFF.

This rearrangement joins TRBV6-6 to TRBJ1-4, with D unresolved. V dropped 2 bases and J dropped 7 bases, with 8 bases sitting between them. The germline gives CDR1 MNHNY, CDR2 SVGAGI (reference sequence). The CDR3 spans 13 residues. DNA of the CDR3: TGTGCCAGCAGTTACAAGGGAGGTGAAAAACTGTTTTTT. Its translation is CASSYKGGEKLFF.

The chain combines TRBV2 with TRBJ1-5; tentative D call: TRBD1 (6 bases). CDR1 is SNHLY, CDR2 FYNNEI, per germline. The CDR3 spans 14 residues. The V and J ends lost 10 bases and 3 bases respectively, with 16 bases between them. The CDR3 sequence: CATRQEDINQPQHF. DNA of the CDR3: TGTGCCACCCGACAGGAGGATATCAATCAGCCCCAGCATTTT.

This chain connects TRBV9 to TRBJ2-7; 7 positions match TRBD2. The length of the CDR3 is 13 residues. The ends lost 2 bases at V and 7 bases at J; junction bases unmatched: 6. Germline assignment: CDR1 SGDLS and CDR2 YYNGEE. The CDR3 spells CASSVTSGGEQYF. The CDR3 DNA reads TGTGCCAGCAGCGTTACCTCCGGGGGGGAGCAGTACTTC.

Here the CDR3 reads CASSYSRDRYQYF. The CDR3 nucleotides read TGTGCCAGCAGTTACTCGAGGGACAGGTATCAGTACTTC. The chain is built from TRBV6-5 and TRBJ2-5, with TRBD1 identical over 8 bases. CDR3 length: 13 residues. Per germline, CDR1 MNHEY and CDR2 SVGAGI. With V trimmed by 0 bases and J by 11 bases, 5 bases remained unmatched.

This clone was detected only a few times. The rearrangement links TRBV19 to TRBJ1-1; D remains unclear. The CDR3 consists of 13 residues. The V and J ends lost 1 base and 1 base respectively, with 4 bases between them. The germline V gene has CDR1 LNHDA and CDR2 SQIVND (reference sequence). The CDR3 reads CASSIGWNTEAFF. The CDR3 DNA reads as TGTGCCAGTAGTATAGGTTGGAACACTGAAGCTTTCTTT.

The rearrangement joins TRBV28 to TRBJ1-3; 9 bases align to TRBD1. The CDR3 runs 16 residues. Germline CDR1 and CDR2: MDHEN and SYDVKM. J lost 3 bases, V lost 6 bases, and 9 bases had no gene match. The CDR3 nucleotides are TGTGCCAGCAGCTATCCTGGACAGGGGAGTGGAAACACCATATATTTT. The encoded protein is CASSYPGQGSGNTIYF. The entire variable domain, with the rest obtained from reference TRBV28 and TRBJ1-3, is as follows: DVKVTQSSRYLVKRTGEKVFLECVQDMDHENMFWYRQDPGLGLRLIYFSYDVKMKEKGDIPEGYSVSREKKERFSLILESASTNQTSMYLCASSYPGQGSGNTIYFGEGSWLTVV.

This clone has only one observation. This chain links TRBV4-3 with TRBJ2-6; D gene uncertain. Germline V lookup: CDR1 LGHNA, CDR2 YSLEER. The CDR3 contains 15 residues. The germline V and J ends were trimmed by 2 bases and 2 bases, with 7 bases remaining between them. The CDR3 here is CASSQSSTGANVLTF. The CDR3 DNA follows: TGCGCCAGCAGCCAATCCTCAACTGGGGCCAACGTCCTGACTTTC.

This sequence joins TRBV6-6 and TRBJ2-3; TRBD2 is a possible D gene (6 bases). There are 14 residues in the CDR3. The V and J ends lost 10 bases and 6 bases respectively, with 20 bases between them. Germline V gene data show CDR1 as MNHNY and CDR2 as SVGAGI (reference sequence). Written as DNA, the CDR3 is TGTGCCACCGGGGACTTCCCGTCAGCGGATACGCAGTATTTT. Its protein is CATGDFPSADTQYF.

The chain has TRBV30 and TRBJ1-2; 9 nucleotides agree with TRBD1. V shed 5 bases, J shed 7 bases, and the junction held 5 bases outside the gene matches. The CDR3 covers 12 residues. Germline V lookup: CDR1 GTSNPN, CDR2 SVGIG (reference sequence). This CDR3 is CAWSRGQGGYTF. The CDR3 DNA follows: TGTGCCTGGTCACGGGGACAGGGTGGCTACACCTTC.

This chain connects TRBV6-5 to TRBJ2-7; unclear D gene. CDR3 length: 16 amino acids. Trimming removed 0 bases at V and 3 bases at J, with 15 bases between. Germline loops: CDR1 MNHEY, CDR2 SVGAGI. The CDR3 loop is CASSYSIARPNYEQYF. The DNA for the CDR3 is TGTGCCAGCAGTTACTCGATTGCACGCCCAAACTACGAGCAGTACTTC.

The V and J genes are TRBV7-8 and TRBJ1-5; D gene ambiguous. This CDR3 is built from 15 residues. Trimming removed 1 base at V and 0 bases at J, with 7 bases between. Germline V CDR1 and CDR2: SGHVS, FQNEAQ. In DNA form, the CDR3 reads TGTGCCAGCAGCTTAGGGACCGTTAGCAATCAGCCCCAGCATTTT. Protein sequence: CASSLGTVSNQPQHF. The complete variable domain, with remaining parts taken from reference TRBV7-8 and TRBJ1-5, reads GAGVSQSPRYKVAKRGQDVALRCDPISGHVSLFWYQQALGQGPEFLTYFQNEAQLDKSGLPSDRFFAERPEGSVSTLKIQRTQQEDSAVYLCASSLGTVSNQPQHFGDGTRLSIL.

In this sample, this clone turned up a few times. The CDR3 DNA reads TGTGCCAGCAGCTTAGCTAGAGTTTCAGATACGCAGTATTTT. Protein: CASSLARVSDTQYF. The rearrangement joins TRBV11-2 to TRBJ2-3; no clear D. This CDR3 comprises 14 residues. Per germline, CDR1 SGHAT and CDR2 FQNNGV. Trimming cost V 1 base and J 4 bases, with 9 bases left between them. The variable domain in full, with the rest retrieved from reference TRBV11-2 and TRBJ2-3, is EAGVAQSPRYKIIEKRQSVAFWCNPISGHATLYWYQQILGQGPKLLIQFQNNGVVDDSQLPKDRFSAERLKGVDSTLKIQPAKLEDSAVYLCASSLARVSDTQYFGPGTRLTVL.

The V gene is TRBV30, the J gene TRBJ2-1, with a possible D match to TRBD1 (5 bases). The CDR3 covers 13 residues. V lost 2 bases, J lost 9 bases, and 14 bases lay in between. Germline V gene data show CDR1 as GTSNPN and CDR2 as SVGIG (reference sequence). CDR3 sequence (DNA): TGTGCCTGGAGTCTTCAGCAGGGCGGTGAGCAGTTCTTC. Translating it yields CAWSLQQGGEQFF.

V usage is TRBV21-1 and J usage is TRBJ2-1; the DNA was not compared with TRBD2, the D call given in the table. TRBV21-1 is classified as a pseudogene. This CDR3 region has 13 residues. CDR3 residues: CASSIPREDEQFF. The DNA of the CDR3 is TGTGCCAGCAGCATTCCGCGGGAGGATGAGCAGTTCTTC.

The chain's CDR3 is CASSLSSDSRLNYGYTF. CDR3 sequence (DNA): TGTGCCAGCAGTTTATCCTCGGACAGTAGGCTGAACTATGGCTACACCTTC. The V and J genes are TRBV27 and TRBJ1-2, with D possibly being TRBD1 (6 bases). Germline-derived CDR1 and CDR2 are MNHEY and SMNVEV (reference sequence). This CDR3 is built from 17 residues. With 0 bases removed from V and 2 bases from J, the gap between germline ends came to 16 bases.

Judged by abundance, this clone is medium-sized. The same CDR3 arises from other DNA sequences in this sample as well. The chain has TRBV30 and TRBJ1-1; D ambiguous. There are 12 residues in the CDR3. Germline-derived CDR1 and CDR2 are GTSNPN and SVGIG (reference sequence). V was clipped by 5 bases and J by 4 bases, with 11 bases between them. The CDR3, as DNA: TGTGCCTGGGGGCCAAGGACCACTGAAGCTTTCTTT. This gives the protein CAWGPRTTEAFF.

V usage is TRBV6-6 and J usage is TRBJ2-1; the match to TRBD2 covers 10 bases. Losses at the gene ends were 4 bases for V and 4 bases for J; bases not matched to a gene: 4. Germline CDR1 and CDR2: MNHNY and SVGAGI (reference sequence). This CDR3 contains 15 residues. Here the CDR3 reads CASSWLAGEYNEQFF. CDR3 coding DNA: TGTGCCAGCAGTTGGCTAGCGGGGGAGTACAATGAGCAGTTCTTC.

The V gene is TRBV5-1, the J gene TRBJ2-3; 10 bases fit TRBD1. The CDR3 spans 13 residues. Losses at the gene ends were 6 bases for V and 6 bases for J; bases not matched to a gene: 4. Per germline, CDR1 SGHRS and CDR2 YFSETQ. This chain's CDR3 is CASTDRGRDTQYF. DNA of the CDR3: TGCGCCAGCACGGACAGGGGGAGGGATACGCAGTATTTT.